Sequencing of this T cell receptor beta chain was carried out in a study of blood T cells in healthy people across ages. Study-wide context: Template switching recovered approximately one barcoded beta molecule for every two T cells.

This CDR3 is built from 18 residues. V was shortened by 6 bases and J by 6 bases, with 27 bases between the two germline ends. CDR1 and CDR2 from the germline V gene are MNHEY and SMNVEV (reference sequence). About this clonotype itself: Its antigen is still unknown.

Then a second PCR, running about 6 to 12 cycles, was carried out with a sample-barcoded 5' primer and a J-beta primer mix. MiXCR, applied by TCRdb to the 5' RACE reads, yields one record per CDR3 protein. Of some 1.6 million distinct CDR3 sequences listed, about 35% are singletons. General study points: Researchers judged that diversity estimates from one million T cells fell short of true values. Naive CD4+ cells and diversity were both higher in long-lived donors than in aged donors.

The sequenced sample was blood. This TCR was sampled from a woman aged 25 to 39 in good health. J is TRBJ2-1 and V is TRBV27; D is perhaps TRBD2 (6 bases). CDR3 sequence reads: CASSHLGGTHNPINEQFF. In nucleotides, the CDR3 is TGTGCCAGCAGCCACCTCGGAGGGACCCACAACCCCATCAATGAGCAGTTCTTC.